The 21 T cell receptor beta chains reported below all come from one sample, sequenced in a study of blood T cell repertoires in COVID-19 (dated by TCRdb to 2020 to 2021). Libraries were prepared through the immunoSEQ multiplex PCR assay. TCRdb took this table from immuneACCESS and kept in-frame rearrangements with V and J called. Such tables lack part of the clones; where checked against another copy, unresolved V genes explain under half of the gap, and the rest is unexplained. The sample yields fewer than 350,000 clones; approximately 89% were counted once. The top ten constitute 1.6% of the sample. Sequenced material: peripheral blood. Receptor source: a woman aged 25 to 39 with COVID-19, enrolled during active disease.

V gene TRBV9 combines with J gene TRBJ2-2; D may be TRBD2 (6 bases). Trimming left V 0 bases short and J 4 bases short, with 10 bases between. This CDR3 is 15 amino acids long. Germline CDR1 SGDLS, CDR2 YYNGEE. For the CDR3, the DNA is TGTGCCAGCAGCGTAGTTGGAGGGTTCACCGGGGAGCTGTTTTTT. Translation gives CASSVVGGFTGELFF.

This chain links TRBV4-3 with TRBJ1-2; no clear D. Germline-derived CDR1 and CDR2 are LGHNA and YSLEER. V lost 0 bases, J lost 0 bases, and 11 bases lay in between. The CDR3 totals 16 residues. CDR3 nucleotide sequence: TGCGCCAGCAGCCAAGATGTCGGGTACTCTAACTATGGCTACACCTTC. Translating it yields CASSQDVGYSNYGYTF.

V usage is TRBV3-1 (or the pseudogene TRBV3-2) and J usage is TRBJ1-1; D gene uncertain. The CDR3 has 13 residues. Germline V gene data show CDR1 as LGHDT and CDR2 as YNNKEL (reference sequence). Trimming took 1 base from V and 8 from J, leaving 11 bases between them. The CDR3 bases are TGTGCCAGCAGCCAAGGTCTTATGGCCGAAGCTTTCTTT. Translation gives CASSQGLMAEAFF.

Comment on this clone: Other nucleotide sequences from this sample produce the same CDR3. J is TRBJ1-4 and V is TRBV2, with 10 bases fitting TRBD1. The trim removed 5 bases at V and 1 base at J, leaving 1 base unmatched. The CDR3 runs 15 residues. From germline, CDR1 is SNHLY and CDR2 FYNNEI. CDR3 nucleotide sequence: TGTGCCAGCAGTCGGGACAGGGGAACTAATGAAAAACTGTTTTTT. This codes for CASSRDRGTNEKLFF. Filled out from reference TRBV2 and TRBJ1-4, the complete variable domain reads EPEVTQTPSHQVTQMGQEVILRCVPISNHLYFYWYRQILGQKVEFLVSFYNNEISEKSEIFDDQFSVERPDGSNFTLKIRSTKLEDSAMYFCASSRDRGTNEKLFFGSGTQLSVL.

The chain carries TRBV19 and TRBJ1-2; weak D call: TRBD1 (6 bases). Per the germline V gene, CDR1 is LNHDA and CDR2 is SQIVND (reference sequence). V lost 7 bases to trimming and J lost 5 bases, with 14 bases between them. CDR3 length: 13 residues. CDR3 loop: CASNPGTSYGYTF. The CDR3 DNA reads TGTGCCAGTAACCCCGGGACATCTTATGGCTACACCTTC.

This chain connects TRBV27 to TRBJ2-3, with unresolved D. V shed 7 bases and J shed 6 bases, with 14 bases lying between them. The germline V gene has CDR1 MNHEY and CDR2 SMNVEV (reference sequence). CDR3 size: 13 residues. CDR3 nucleotide sequence: TGTGCCAGCACGCAAAATCCGAGGGATACGCAGTATTTT. This encodes CASTQNPRDTQYF.

The chain links TRBV10-3 to TRBJ2-7; 7 nucleotides match TRBD1. V was pared by 10 bases and J by 3 bases, with 15 bases of the junction left unmatched. From germline, CDR1 is ENHRY and CDR2 SYGVKD. This CDR3 is built from 15 residues. The CDR3 reads CATGNYGTGDYEQYF. In nucleotides, the CDR3 is TGTGCCACCGGGAATTACGGTACAGGGGACTACGAGCAGTACTTC.

The chain carries TRBV4-1 and TRBJ1-4, with D unresolved. The germline gives CDR1 MGHRA, CDR2 YSYEKL. This CDR3 has 14 amino acids. V was shortened by 6 bases and J by 0 bases, with 8 bases between the two germline ends. CDR3 in amino acids: CASRYSPTNEKLFF. In nucleotides, the CDR3 is TGCGCCAGCAGATACAGCCCAACTAATGAAAAACTGTTTTTT.

The CDR3 DNA reads TGTGCCAGCAGTTTAAGGACGGGGACAGGGGATCAGCCCCAGCATTTT. This sequence encodes CASSLRTGTGDQPQHF. The chain couples TRBV25-1 to TRBJ1-5; 10 nucleotides line up with TRBD1. J was trimmed by 5 bases and V by 5 bases; bases with no gene match: 9. This CDR3 has 16 amino acids. Per germline, CDR1 MGHDK and CDR2 SYGVNS.

This clone was seen only once. The chain combines TRBV25-1 with TRBJ1-6; D may be TRBD1 (6 bases). There are 14 residues in the CDR3. CDR1 is MGHDK, CDR2 SYGVNS, per germline. With 5 bases removed from V and 9 bases from J, the gap between germline ends came to 14 bases. For the CDR3, the DNA is TGTGCCAGCAGTCAACAGGGCCGGGGTTCACCCCTCCACTTT. This codes for CASSQQGRGSPLHF.

The chain is built from TRBV11-2 and TRBJ2-4; TRBD1 matches 10 bases. J gave up 2 bases and V 1 base, and 5 bases lay outside the gene matches. Germline CDR1 is SGHAT and CDR2 is FQNNGV. CDR3 length equals 17 residues. The CDR3 coding sequence is TGTGCCAGCAGCTTAGTTACGGGACAGGGGACCAAAAACATTCAGTACTTC. Its protein is CASSLVTGQGTKNIQYF.

The chain couples TRBV19 to TRBJ2-1; perhaps TRBD2 as D (6 bases). V was clipped by 7 bases and J by 1 base, with 17 bases between them. This CDR3 region has 16 residues. Germline V gene data show CDR1 as LNHDA and CDR2 as SQIVND (reference sequence). DNA of the CDR3: TGTGCCAGTATGGGTCCCCGCGGGGAATCCTACAATGAGCAGTTCTTC. This gives the protein CASMGPRGESYNEQFF.

The chain employs TRBV6-2 or TRBV6-3 and TRBJ2-7; D might be TRBD2 (6 bases). V shed 2 bases and J shed 3 bases, with 11 bases lying between them. The CDR3 covers 14 residues. Germline CDR1 and CDR2: MNHEY and SVGEGT. The CDR3 DNA reads as TGTGCCAGCAGTTACCAAGGGACTTACTACGAGCAGTACTTC. As protein: CASSYQGTYYEQYF.

The chain employs TRBV5-5 and TRBJ1-2; D uncertain. Trimming shortened V by 5 bases and J by 7 bases, and 15 bases separated the two germline ends. Germline V lookup: CDR1 SGHKS, CDR2 YYEKEE (reference sequence). The CDR3 runs 13 residues. Here the CDR3 DNA reads TGTGCCAGCAGTAATGCTATTCGGGGTGGCTACACCTTC. This gives the protein CASSNAIRGGYTF.

The chain has TRBV5-1 and TRBJ1-1; tentatively, D is TRBD1 (5 bases). The CDR3 extends over 14 amino acids. Germline V gene sequence: CDR1 SGHRS, CDR2 YFSETQ. Deletions cut 4 bases from V and 1 base from J, with 11 bases between. CDR3 sequence reads: CASSREGRNTEAFF. CDR3 DNA: TGCGCCAGCAGCCGGGAGGGACGGAACACTGAAGCTTTCTTT.

The genes are TRBV9 and TRBJ2-7; 7 bases match TRBD1. The CDR3 is made up of 14 amino acids. In germline, CDR1 is SGDLS, CDR2 YYNGEE. Trimming took 3 bases from V and 2 from J; bases not matched to a gene: 5. The chain's CDR3 is CASSGRDSPYEQYF. In DNA form, the CDR3 reads TGTGCCAGCAGCGGCCGGGACAGTCCCTACGAGCAGTACTTC.

The chain carries TRBV29-1 and TRBJ2-3; 10 bases agree with TRBD2. V trimming: 4 bases; J trimming: 0 bases; junction bases outside the gene matches: 4. Germline V gene data show CDR1 as SQVTM and CDR2 as ANQGSEA. The CDR3 contains 15 residues. CDR3: CSVVSSGGSTDTQYF. DNA for the CDR3: TGCAGCGTTGTCTCTAGCGGGGGTAGCACAGATACGCAGTATTTT.

This rearrangement joins TRBV12-3 or TRBV12-4 to TRBJ1-2, with D uncertain. The CDR3 is 12 residues long. Trimming cost V 3 bases and J 8 bases, with 10 bases left between them. CDR3 nucleotide sequence: TGTGCCAGCAGTTTCCATCGAGGGGGCTACACCTTC. This codes for CASSFHRGGYTF.

This clone occurred once. The chain has TRBV23-1 and TRBJ2-5, with 7 bases fitting TRBD1. TRBV23-1 is labeled an ORF, and its function is uncertain. The CDR3 is 18 residues long. V was clipped by 0 bases and J by 1 base; unmatched bases: 11. This CDR3 is CASSQSGGVDRTQETQYF. The CDR3 DNA reads TGCGCCAGCAGTCAATCAGGGGGCGTAGACAGGACCCAAGAGACCCAGTACTTC.

The gene calls are TRBV19 and TRBJ1-3, with 10 bases aligning to TRBD1. The CDR3 is made up of 16 amino acids. Losses at the gene ends were 5 bases for V and 7 bases for J; bases not matched to a gene: 11. CDR1 is LNHDA and CDR2 is SQIVND in the germline V gene (reference sequence). CDR3 sequence (DNA): TGTGCCAGTAGTCGACGCCCGACAGGGGGCACGAACACCATATATTTT. This codes for CASSRRPTGGTNTIYF.

The rearrangement joins TRBV6-2 or TRBV6-3 to TRBJ2-1; 7 bases match TRBD1. The ends lost 5 bases at V and 2 bases at J; junction bases unmatched: 6. The CDR3 consists of 15 residues. Germline lookup yields CDR1 MNHEY and CDR2 SVGEGT. CDR3 amino acids: CASSTTGDPYNEQFF. In DNA, the CDR3 is TGTGCCAGCAGTACCACAGGGGACCCCTACAATGAGCAGTTCTTC.